This entry lists 7 T cell receptor beta chains sequenced from one sample in a study of T cell repertoires in cytomegalovirus infection. In TCRdb, the reads were re-called with MiXCR into one record per CDR3 protein. This sample has about 680,000 distinct CDR3 sequences, with roughly a quarter found just once. The sample comprised CD8+ T cells from PBMCs. These receptors all come from a human donor in good health (CMV status not recorded). Some clones in this sample may be carry-over from other donors' samples.

This clonotype was detected many times. This sequence joins TRBV12-3 or TRBV12-4 and TRBJ2-1; the match to TRBD2 covers 8 bases. The CDR3 covers 12 residues. V was pared by 5 bases and J by 16 bases, with 10 bases of the junction left unmatched. CDR3 sequence: CASSEGRLALFF. As DNA, the CDR3 is TGTGCCAGCAGTGAGGGGAGACTAGCGCTTTTCTTC.

In its sample, this clonotype was seen a few times. The chain carries TRBV4-1 and TRBJ2-3; tentative D call: TRBD1 (5 bases). This CDR3 is built from 14 residues. CDR1 is MGHRA, CDR2 YSYEKL, per germline. The V and J ends lost 4 bases and 2 bases respectively, with 10 bases between them. DNA of the CDR3: TGCGCCAGCAGCCTCGTAGGGGACACAGATACGCAGTATTTT. Translated, it gives CASSLVGDTDTQYF.

Turning to this clonotype: At one of its ends the junction is not consistent with the germline gene, which may arise from a read error. The CDR3 DNA sequence: TGTGCCAGCACCCAAGGTTGGGGAGAAGAGACCCAGTACTTC. Its protein is CASTQGWGEETQYF. This chain joins TRBV3-1 and TRBJ2-5, with D possibly TRBD2 on 5 matching bases. The CDR3 contains 14 residues. CDR1 is LGHDT and CDR2 is YNNKEL in the germline V gene (reference sequence).

This clonotype occurred many times. The chain employs TRBV7-9 and TRBJ2-7; 10 positions agree with TRBD1. V lost 1 base to trimming and J lost 0 bases; unmatched junction nucleotides: 3. This CDR3 region has 16 residues. CDR1 SEHNR and CDR2 FQNEAQ come from the germline V gene (reference sequence). CDR3 residues: CASSLVGTGDSYEQYF. CDR3 sequence (DNA): TGTGCCAGCAGCTTAGTGGGGACAGGGGACTCCTACGAGCAGTACTTC.

This clonotype was observed many times. The rearrangement uses TRBV12-3 or TRBV12-4 and TRBJ2-7; 9 nucleotides match TRBD1. V trimming: 5 bases; J trimming: 0 bases; junction bases outside the gene matches: 5. This CDR3 comprises 15 residues. CDR3 coding DNA: TGTGCCAGCAGTACCCGGGACAGGGTCTCCTACGAGCAGTACTTC. Protein sequence: CASSTRDRVSYEQYF.

This clonotype was detected a few times. The V call is TRBV29-1, the J call TRBJ1-1; no firm D call. The CDR3 has 12 amino acids. V was shortened by 0 bases and J by 5 bases, with 7 bases between the two germline ends. Looked up from germline, CDR1 is SQVTM and CDR2 is ANQGSEA. The CDR3 region is CSVEDFQTEAFF. CDR3 in DNA: TGCAGCGTTGAAGATTTCCAGACTGAAGCTTTCTTT.

This clonotype was picked up many times. This chain connects TRBV7-9 to TRBJ2-1; no clear D. V was clipped by 5 bases and J by 7 bases, with 6 bases between them. The CDR3 length is 11 residues. Per the germline V gene, CDR1 is SEHNR and CDR2 is FQNEAQ (reference sequence). CDR3 amino acids: CASSRLNEQFF. As DNA, the CDR3 is TGTGCCAGCAGCCGACTGAATGAGCAGTTCTTC.